A single T cell receptor (beta chain) is shown here with its context. Its binding antigen is unknown. Per-base quality was not reported, and no clone a single base away is much larger than it. The cysteine opens and the phenylalanine closes a CDR3 of 13 amino acids. Just CDR3 DNA is preserved here, 39 bases in frame from base 1. Trimming at the junction amounts to 4 bases on V and 4 bases on J, and the germline ends lie 10 bases apart. The CDR1 and CDR2 encoded by the germline V gene are MNHEY and SVGAGI. This entry comes from a study of CD8 T cells in ankylosing spondylitis (dated by TCRdb to between 2016 and 2019). Looking at the study overall: To find TCR variants linked to disease, the study profiled T cell receptor beta repertoires in ankylosing spondylitis patients and healthy donors. In total, the full study cohort was made up of 95 to 110 healthy donors and roughly 27 ankylosing spondylitis patients. Peripheral blood samples were taken, and synovial fluid was additionally collected from ankylosing spondylitis patients. General study outcomes and caveats: Blood from ankylosing spondylitis patients appeared to be characterized by a TCR beta motif composed of about eight highly homologous amino acid variants. The disease-linked clones were reported to be significantly enriched in matched synovial fluid samples from ankylosing spondylitis patients. In peripheral blood, the disease-linked clones were found at relatively low frequencies and had a CD8+ phenotype. Some TCR beta motif variants had previously been reported in synovial fluid and blood of reactive arthritis patients, which suggested common disease-initiation mechanisms.

Reads for this sample came from an Illumina HiSeq 2500. Quantitative 5'-RACE with molecular barcodes was the method used to prepare the TCR beta libraries. The published analysis was carried out like this. To identify disease-linked TCR variants, a new computational method was used, one built on a probabilistic model of VDJ rearrangement. TCRdb trimmed the raw reads at Q25, called clones with MiXCR and kept productive beta chains. Rows with one shared CDR3 protein collapse into an entry with the most common genes and DNA. For this entry, the V and J calls and clone size follow TCRdb and not the study's own pipeline. Counted in this sample were about 340,000 distinct CDR3 sequences; roughly 15% of them appeared once. The top ten constitute roughly 0.99% of the sample.

The sequenced sample consisted of blood, either unsorted or a sorted T cell fraction (not recorded which). Recombination connected TRBV6-5 to TRBJ1-1; the D gene cannot be resolved reliably. The source is a male donor with ankylosing spondylitis or in good health (not recorded which). The CDR3 corresponds to CASSLGRLTEAFF. The DNA reads TGTGCCAGCAGTTTGGGGAGGCTCACTGAAGCTTTCTTT.